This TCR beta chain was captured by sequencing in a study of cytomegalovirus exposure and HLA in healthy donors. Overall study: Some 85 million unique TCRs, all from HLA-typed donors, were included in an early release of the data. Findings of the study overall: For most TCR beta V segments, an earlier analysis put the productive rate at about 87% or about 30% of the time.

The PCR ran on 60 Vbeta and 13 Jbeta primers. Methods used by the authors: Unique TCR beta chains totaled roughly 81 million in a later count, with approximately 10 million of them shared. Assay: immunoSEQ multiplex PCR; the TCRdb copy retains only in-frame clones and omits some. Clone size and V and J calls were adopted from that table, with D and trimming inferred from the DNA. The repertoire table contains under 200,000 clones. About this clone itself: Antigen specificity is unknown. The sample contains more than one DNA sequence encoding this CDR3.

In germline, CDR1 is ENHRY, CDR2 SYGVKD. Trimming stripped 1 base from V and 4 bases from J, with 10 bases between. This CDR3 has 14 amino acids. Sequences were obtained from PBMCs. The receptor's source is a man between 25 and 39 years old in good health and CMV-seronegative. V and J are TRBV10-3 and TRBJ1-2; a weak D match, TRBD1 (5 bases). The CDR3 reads CAISELVTGYGYTF. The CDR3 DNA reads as TGTGCCATCAGTGAGTTAGTCACAGGCTATGGCTACACCTTC.